The rows below give T cell receptor beta chains drawn from one sample of a study of blood T cell repertoires in COVID-19. The repertoire was sequenced with immunoSEQ multiplex PCR; TCRdb's copy has only in-frame clones and lacks some. There are about 470,000 clones in the sample; roughly 90% occur only once, and under 0.75% lies in the top ten. Input material: PBMCs or T cells enriched from blood (not recorded which). The receptors come from a woman younger than 30 who had recovered from COVID-19. Each CDR3 is given with its conserved first and last residue. The D gene is left open where the match is weak. Size values are once, few and many counts, or a class for expanded clones, and some rows have none.

NA	TRBJ2-3	once	TRBV19	TGTGCCAGCTCGCCCCCAGGGGACACAGATACGCAGTATTTT	CASSPPGDTDTQYF
NA	TRBJ2-7	NA	TRBV7-2	TGTGCCAGCAGCTTACGCGGGGTAACCTACGAGCAGTACTTC	CASSLRGVTYEQYF
NA	TRBJ2-2	NA	TRBV7-7	TGTGCTAGCAGCTCCGGGGTTAGAACCGGGGAGCTGTTTTTT	CASSSGVRTGELFF
NA	TRBJ1-1	NA	TRBV19	TGTGCCAGTAGTTTGACAGCGAACACTGAAGCTTTCTTT	CASSLTANTEAFF
TRBD1	TRBJ1-5	NA	TRBV7-4	TGTGCCAGCAGTTACTCGACAGGGAATAATTTGGATCAGCCCCAGCATTTT	CASSYSTGNNLDQPQHF
TRBD1	TRBJ2-1	NA	TRBV27	TGTGCCAGTTCGGACAGGGGGTACAATGAGCAGTTCTTC	CASSDRGYNEQFF
NA	TRBJ2-7	NA	TRBV14	TGTGCCAGCAGCCAAGATTTAGTCTCCTACGAGCAGTACTTC	CASSQDLVSYEQYF
TRBD2	TRBJ2-1	NA	TRBV19	TGTGCCAGTACCACCTCGACTAGCGGGGGGGTTCGTTCCTTCTTC	CASTTSTSGGVRSFF
TRBD1	TRBJ2-5	NA	TRBV5-1	TGCGCCAGCAGCCGAAATACAGGGGACGAAGAGACCCAGTACTTC	CASSRNTGDEETQYF
NA	TRBJ1-4	NA	TRBV10-3	TGTGCCACCTCAGTTGCAACTAATGAAAAACTGTTTTTT	CATSVATNEKLFF
TRBD1	TRBJ1-2	NA	TRBV5-4	TGTGCCAGCAGCCTACAGGGGTCGGACTATGGCTACACCTTC	CASSLQGSDYGYTF
TRBD1	TRBJ2-1	NA	TRBV12-5	TGTGCTAGTGGTTCGAGTAAAGGGGGCCGGAATGAGCAGTTCTTC	CASGSSKGGRNEQFF
TRBD1	TRBJ2-1	NA	TRBV28	TGTGCCAGCAGTTCCGGGACAGGGAGGGTGATCTTCTTC	CASSSGTGRVIFF
NA	TRBJ2-3	NA	TRBV10-3	TGTGCCATCAGCGTAGAAGAGGCAACAGATACGCAGTATTTT	CAISVEEATDTQYF
NA	TRBJ2-4	NA	TRBV1	TGCACCAGCAGCCCTCTGTGGGGGGGGGAAGAAAACATTCAGTACTTC	CTSSPLWGGEENIQYF
TRBD1	TRBJ1-1	NA	TRBV7-8	TGTGCCAGCAGCCGATATGGACAGGGTCAAGCAAGGAACACTGAAGCTTTCTTT	CASSRYGQGQARNTEAFF
NA	TRBJ1-5	few	TRBV19	TGTGCCAGTAGTTATAGGGGGCCCCAGCATTTT	CASSYRGPQHF
NA	TRBJ1-2	NA	TRBV19	TGTGCCAGTAGTAGGGGTACAGGAGATGGCTACACCTTC	CASSRGTGDGYTF
TRBD1	TRBJ2-7	NA	TRBV2	TGTGCCAGCAGGGACAGGGGGCGCGAATTGAGTAACGAGCAGTACTTC	CASRDRGRELSNEQYF
NA	TRBJ1-2	NA	TRBV7-2	TGTGCCAGCAGCTTGGACAGTACTAACTATGGCTACACCTTC	CASSLDSTNYGYTF
NA	TRBJ1-2	NA	TRBV30	TGTGCCTGGAGTGACGACACCGGGGACTATGGCTACACCTTC	CAWSDDTGDYGYTF
NA	TRBJ2-6	few	TRBV6-5	TGTGCCAGCAGTTCTAAAGTCTCTGGGGCCAACGTCCTGACTTTC	CASSSKVSGANVLTF
NA	TRBJ2-3	NA	TRBV5-1	TGCGCCAGCAGCTTAGGAGGGAGGGATACGCAGTATTTT	CASSLGGRDTQYF
TRBD1	TRBJ1-2	once	TRBV6-5	TGTGCCAGCAGCCCGACCGACAGGGGTGGCTACACCTTC	CASSPTDRGGYTF
NA	TRBJ1-2	NA	TRBV12-5	TGTGCTAGTGGTTTGGTACCGATAGCAGCTAGGATTTATGGCTACACCTTC	CASGLVPIAARIYGYTF
NA	TRBJ1-2	NA	TRBV27	TGTGCCAGCGCCGCGTATGCCCTTAACTATGGCTACACCTTC	CASAAYALNYGYTF
NA	TRBJ2-7	few	TRBV4-1	TGCGCCAGCAGCCAAGGTCCGGGTAACGGCGAGCAGTACTTC	CASSQGPGNGEQYF
NA	TRBJ2-1	NA	TRBV27	TGTGCCAGCAGTTTATCGTCGGTTAGTGAGCAGTTCTTC	CASSLSSVSEQFF
NA	TRBJ2-3	NA	TRBV5-1	TGCGCCAGCAGCGGCGGGGGCGTAAGCACAGATACGCAGTATTTT	CASSGGGVSTDTQYF
TRBD2	TRBJ2-2	NA	TRBV18	TGTGCCAGCTCACCCCGGACTAGCGGGACCGGGGAGCTGTTTTTT	CASSPRTSGTGELFF
TRBD1	TRBJ1-1	once	TRBV24-1	TGTGCCACCAGTGACGGGACAGGGACCGAAGAAGCTTTCTTT	CATSDGTGTEEAFF
NA	TRBJ2-5	NA	TRBV7-8	TGTGCCAGCAGCTTGGGCAGCTACCAAGAGACCCAGTACTTC	CASSLGSYQETQYF
NA	TRBJ1-4	NA	TRBV2	TGTGCCAGCAGTGAAAGATGGGGGGGCCCCGAAAAACTGTTTTTT	CASSERWGGPEKLFF
TRBD2	TRBJ2-1	once	TRBV5-1	TGCGCCAGCAGCTTGGACGCCAGCGGGGGCCACTCCTACAATGAGCAGTTCTTC	CASSLDASGGHSYNEQFF
NA	TRBJ2-1	once	TRBV19	TGTGCCAGTAGTGGTGGTGGAGGCTACAATGAGCAGTTCTTC	CASSGGGGYNEQFF
NA	TRBJ1-4	NA	TRBV27	TGTGCCAGCAGTTTCCTACCGGGACCCGGGGGAGAAAAACTGTTTTTT	CASSFLPGPGGEKLFF
NA	TRBJ2-1	NA	TRBV14	TGTGCCAGCAGCACAGGGTACGGTGAGCAGTTCTTC	CASSTGYGEQFF
NA	TRBJ2-1	NA	TRBV11-2	TGTGCCAGCAGCTTAGGCAGGCTCAACAATGAGCAGTTCTTC	CASSLGRLNNEQFF
NA	TRBJ1-3	NA	TRBV5-4	TGTGCCAGCAGCTTGGCAGGGCCTGGAAACACCATATATTTT	CASSLAGPGNTIYF
NA	TRBJ2-1	NA	TRBV3-1/TRBV3-2	TGTGCCAGCAGCCAAGATTATGGCGGAGTACCTAATGAGCAGTTCTTC	CASSQDYGGVPNEQFF
NA	TRBJ1-1	NA	TRBV5-1	TGCGCCAGTTCTATACAGGGTGGAATTTCTGAAGCTTTCTTT	CASSIQGGISEAFF
NA	TRBJ2-7	many	TRBV30	TGTGCCTGGAGTCTAGAGCCATACGGGTTGTCCTACGAGCAGTACTTC	CAWSLEPYGLSYEQYF